The 4 T cell receptor beta chains below all came from one sample that was sequenced in a study of cytomegalovirus exposure and HLA in healthy donors. This PCR relied on a set of 60 Vbeta primers and 13 Jbeta primers. TCRdb keeps only in-frame clones here, not all; method: immunoSEQ multiplex PCR. The top ten hold nearly 4% of the sample, which has 110,000 to 150,000 clones, 60% to 80% seen once. Sequences were obtained from PBMCs. The receptors originated from a male donor in good health and CMV-seronegative.

This rearrangement joins TRBV7-2 to TRBJ1-5, with 12 bases fitting TRBD1. This CDR3 region has 18 residues. The trim removed 5 bases at V and 0 bases at J, leaving 8 bases unmatched. Germline CDR1 is SGHTA and CDR2 is FQGNSA. In DNA, the CDR3 is TGTGCCAGCAGCGGGGACAGGGGGCGTATCGGTAGCAATCAGCCCCAGCATTTT. It yields the protein CASSGDRGRIGSNQPQHF.

The rearrangement joins TRBV6-1 to TRBJ2-2; D is uncertain. The V end was cut by 2 bases, the J end by 3 bases, with 10 bases between. Germline-derived CDR1 and CDR2 are MNHNS and SASEGT. This CDR3 has 15 residues. CDR3 in DNA: TGTGCCAGCAGTGAAAGTACCTACCACACCGGGGAGCTGTTTTTT. Translating it yields CASSESTYHTGELFF.

V gene TRBV2 combines with J gene TRBJ1-2, with D hard to call. Germline V gene data show CDR1 as SNHLY and CDR2 as FYNNEI. The V gene lost 3 bases and the J gene lost 3 bases, with 11 bases spanning the gap. The CDR3 consists of 14 residues. The CDR3 DNA is TGTGCCAGCAGTGACAACGGGAACCACTATGGCTACACCTTC. It encodes CASSDNGNHYGYTF.

This clone was found a few times. V gene TRBV5-5 combines with J gene TRBJ1-1; D call uncertain. CDR1 and CDR2 (germline): SGHKS, YYEKEE (reference sequence). V shed 2 bases and J shed 10 bases, with 15 bases lying between them. The CDR3 has 13 amino acids. CDR3 DNA: TGTGCCAGCAGCTTCGACTACCTTCGGGGAGCTTTCTTT. Protein: CASSFDYLRGAFF.